This T cell receptor beta chain was found in a study of blood T cell repertoires in COVID-19. Authors' processing steps: Cell counts per sample came from amplifying reference gene primers. Profiled with immunoSEQ multiplex PCR; TCRdb holds only in-frame clones, not every one. V, J and clone size were drawn from that table, and D and trimming were deduced from the DNA. The sample yields some 120,000 clones, about 88% seen once. The CDR3 consists of 14 residues. Trimming removed 4 bases from V and 1 base from J; junction bases left unmatched: 0. Germline V CDR1 and CDR2: LNHDA, SQIVND (reference sequence).

The rearrangement joins TRBV19 to TRBJ2-2; TRBD1 matches at 7 bases. This clonotype was obtained from a human donor in a cohort sampled during active COVID-19. The sample comprised peripheral blood. The CDR3: CASSRQGNTGELFF. In DNA, the CDR3 is TGTGCCAGTAGTAGACAGGGGAACACCGGGGAGCTGTTTTTT.